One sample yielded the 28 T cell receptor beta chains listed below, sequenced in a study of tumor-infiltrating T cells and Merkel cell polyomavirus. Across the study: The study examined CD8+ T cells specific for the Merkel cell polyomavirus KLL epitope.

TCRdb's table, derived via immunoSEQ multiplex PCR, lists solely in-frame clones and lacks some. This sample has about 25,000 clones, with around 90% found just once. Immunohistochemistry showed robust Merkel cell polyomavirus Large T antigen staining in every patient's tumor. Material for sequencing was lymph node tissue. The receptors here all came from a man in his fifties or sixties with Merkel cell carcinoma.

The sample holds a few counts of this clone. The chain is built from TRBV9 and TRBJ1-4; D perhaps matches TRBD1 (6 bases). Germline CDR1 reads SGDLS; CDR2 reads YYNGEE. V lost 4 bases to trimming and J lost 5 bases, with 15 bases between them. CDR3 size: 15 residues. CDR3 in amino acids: CASSRSDSRNEKLFF. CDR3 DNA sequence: TGTGCCAGCAGCCGTTCGGACAGCAGGAATGAAAAACTGTTTTTT.

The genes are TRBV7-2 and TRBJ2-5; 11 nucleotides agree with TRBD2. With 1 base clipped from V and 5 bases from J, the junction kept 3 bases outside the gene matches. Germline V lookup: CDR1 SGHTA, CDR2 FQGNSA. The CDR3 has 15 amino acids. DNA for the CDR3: TGTGCCAGCAGCTTAGTAGCGGGGGGGCGGGAGACCCAGTACTTC. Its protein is CASSLVAGGRETQYF. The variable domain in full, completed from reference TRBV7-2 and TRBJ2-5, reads GAGVSQSPSNKVTEKGKDVELRCDPISGHTALYWYRQSLGQGLEFLIYFQGNSAPDKSGLPSDRFSAERTGGSVSTLTIQRTQQEDSAVYLCASSLVAGGRETQYFGPGTRLLVL.

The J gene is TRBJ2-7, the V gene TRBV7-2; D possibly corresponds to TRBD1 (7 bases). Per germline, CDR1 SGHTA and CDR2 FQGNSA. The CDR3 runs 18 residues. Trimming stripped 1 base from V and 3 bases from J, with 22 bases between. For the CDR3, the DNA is TGTGCCAGCAGCTTAGTACCGCGGGTGGGGCAGGGGGGCTACGAGCAGTACTTC. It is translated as CASSLVPRVGQGGYEQYF. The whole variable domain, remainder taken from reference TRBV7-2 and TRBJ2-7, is GAGVSQSPSNKVTEKGKDVELRCDPISGHTALYWYRQSLGQGLEFLIYFQGNSAPDKSGLPSDRFSAERTGGSVSTLTIQRTQQEDSAVYLCASSLVPRVGQGGYEQYFGPGTRLTVT.

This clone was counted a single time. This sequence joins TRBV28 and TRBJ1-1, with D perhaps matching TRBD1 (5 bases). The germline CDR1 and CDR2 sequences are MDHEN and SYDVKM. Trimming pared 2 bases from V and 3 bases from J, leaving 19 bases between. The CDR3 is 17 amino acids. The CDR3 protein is CASSLPPRWGLDTEAFF. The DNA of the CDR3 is TGTGCCAGCAGTTTACCCCCCCGGTGGGGCCTGGACACTGAAGCTTTCTTT.

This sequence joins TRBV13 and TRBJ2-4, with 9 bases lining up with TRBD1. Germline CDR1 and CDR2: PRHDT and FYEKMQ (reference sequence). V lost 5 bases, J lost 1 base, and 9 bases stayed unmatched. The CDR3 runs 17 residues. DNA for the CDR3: TGTGCCAGCAGCCGTTCAACAGGGGGCTCCGCCAAAAACATTCAGTACTTC. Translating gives CASSRSTGGSAKNIQYF.

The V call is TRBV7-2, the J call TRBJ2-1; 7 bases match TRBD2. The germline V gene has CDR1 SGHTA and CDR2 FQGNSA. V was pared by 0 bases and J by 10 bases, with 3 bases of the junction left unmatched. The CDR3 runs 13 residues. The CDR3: CASSLAGGDEQFF. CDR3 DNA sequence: TGTGCCAGCAGCTTAGCGGGGGGGGACGAGCAGTTCTTC.

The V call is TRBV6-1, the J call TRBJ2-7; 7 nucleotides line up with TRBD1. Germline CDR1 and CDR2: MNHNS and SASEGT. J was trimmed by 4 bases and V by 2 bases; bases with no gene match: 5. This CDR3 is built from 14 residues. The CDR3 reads CASSENRGRYEQYF. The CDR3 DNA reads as TGTGCCAGCAGTGAAAACAGGGGAAGGTACGAGCAGTACTTC.

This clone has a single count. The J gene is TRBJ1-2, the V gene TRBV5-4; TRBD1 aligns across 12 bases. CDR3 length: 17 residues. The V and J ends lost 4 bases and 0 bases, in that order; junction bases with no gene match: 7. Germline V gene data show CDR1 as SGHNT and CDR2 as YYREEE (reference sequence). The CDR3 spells CASSPGQGAIANYGYTF. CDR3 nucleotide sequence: TGTGCCAGCAGCCCGGGACAGGGGGCGATAGCTAACTATGGCTACACCTTC.

The CDR3 nucleotides read TGTGCCAGCAGTTTAGCGGGGGGGGGAACTAATGAAAAACTGTTTTTT. This sequence encodes CASSLAGGGTNEKLFF. The gene calls are TRBV28 and TRBJ1-4, with D perhaps matching TRBD1 (5 bases). Germline CDR1 MDHEN, CDR2 SYDVKM. V was pared by 2 bases and J by 1 base, with 11 bases between. The CDR3 totals 16 residues.

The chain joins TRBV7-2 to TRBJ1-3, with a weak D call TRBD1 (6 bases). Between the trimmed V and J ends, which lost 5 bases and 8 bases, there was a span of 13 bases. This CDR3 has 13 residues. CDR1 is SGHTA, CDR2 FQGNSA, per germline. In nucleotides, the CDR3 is TGTGCCAGCAGCCCGACAGGATGGGACACCATATATTTT. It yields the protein CASSPTGWDTIYF.

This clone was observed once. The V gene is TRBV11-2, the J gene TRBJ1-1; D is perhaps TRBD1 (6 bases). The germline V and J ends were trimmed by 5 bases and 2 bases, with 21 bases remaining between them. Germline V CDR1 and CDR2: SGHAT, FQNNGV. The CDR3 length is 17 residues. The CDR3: CASSPGEWGTPNTEAFF. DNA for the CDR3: TGTGCCAGCAGCCCTGGGGAGTGGGGGACACCAAACACTGAAGCTTTCTTT.

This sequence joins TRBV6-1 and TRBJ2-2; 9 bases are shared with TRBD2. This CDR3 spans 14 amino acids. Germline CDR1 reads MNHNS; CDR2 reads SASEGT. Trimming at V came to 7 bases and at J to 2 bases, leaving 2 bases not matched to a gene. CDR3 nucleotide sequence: TGTGCCAGCACCCTAGCGGGAAACACCGGGGAGCTGTTTTTT. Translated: CASTLAGNTGELFF.

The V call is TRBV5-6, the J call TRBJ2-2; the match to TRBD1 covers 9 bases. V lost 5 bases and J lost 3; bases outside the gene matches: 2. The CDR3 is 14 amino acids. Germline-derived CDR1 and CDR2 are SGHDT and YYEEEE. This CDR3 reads CASRGQGHTGELFF. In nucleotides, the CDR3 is TGTGCCAGCAGGGGACAGGGTCACACCGGGGAGCTGTTTTTT.

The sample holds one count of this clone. For the CDR3, the DNA is TGTGCCAGCAGCTCTGGACTAGTGGGAGATACGCAGTATTTT. This translates into CASSSGLVGDTQYF. The chain employs TRBV11-2 and TRBJ2-3; TRBD2 agrees at 7 bases. CDR1 and CDR2 (germline): SGHAT, FQNNGV. The CDR3 extends over 14 amino acids. The junction had 6 bases not matched to a gene; V was cut back by 4 bases and J by 5 bases.

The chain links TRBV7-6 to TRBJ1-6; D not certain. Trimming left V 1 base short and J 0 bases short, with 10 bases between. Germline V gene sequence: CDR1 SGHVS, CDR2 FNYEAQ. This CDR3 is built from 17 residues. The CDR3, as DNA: TGTGCCAGCAGCTTAGACACGGGGAGCTCCTATAATTCACCCCTCCACTTT. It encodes CASSLDTGSSYNSPLHF.

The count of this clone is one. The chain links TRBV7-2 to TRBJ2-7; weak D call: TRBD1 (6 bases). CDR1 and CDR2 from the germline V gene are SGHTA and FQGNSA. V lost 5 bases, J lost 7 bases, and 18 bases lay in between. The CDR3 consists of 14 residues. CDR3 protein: CASSQASGAREQYF. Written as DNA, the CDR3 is TGTGCCAGCAGCCAAGCCTCAGGGGCGAGGGAGCAGTACTTC.

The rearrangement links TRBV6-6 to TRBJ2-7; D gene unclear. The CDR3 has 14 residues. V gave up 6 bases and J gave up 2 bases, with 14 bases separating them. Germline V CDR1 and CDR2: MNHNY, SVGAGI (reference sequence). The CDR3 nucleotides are TGTGCCAGCAGCTCCTTAGGCGGTACCTACGAGCAGTACTTC. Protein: CASSSLGGTYEQYF.

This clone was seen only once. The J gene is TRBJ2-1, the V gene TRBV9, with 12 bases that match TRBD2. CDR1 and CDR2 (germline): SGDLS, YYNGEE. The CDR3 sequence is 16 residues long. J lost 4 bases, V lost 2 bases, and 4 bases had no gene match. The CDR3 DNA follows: TGTGCCAGCAGCGTGGCTAGCGGGGGGGCGTACAATGAGCAGTTCTTC. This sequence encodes CASSVASGGAYNEQFF.

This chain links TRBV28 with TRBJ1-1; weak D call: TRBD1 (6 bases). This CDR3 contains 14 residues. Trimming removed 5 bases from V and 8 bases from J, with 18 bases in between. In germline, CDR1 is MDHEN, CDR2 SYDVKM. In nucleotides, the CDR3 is TGTGCCAGCAGTACCAATGGGGGGGCTGGGGAAGCTTTCTTT. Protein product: CASSTNGGAGEAFF.

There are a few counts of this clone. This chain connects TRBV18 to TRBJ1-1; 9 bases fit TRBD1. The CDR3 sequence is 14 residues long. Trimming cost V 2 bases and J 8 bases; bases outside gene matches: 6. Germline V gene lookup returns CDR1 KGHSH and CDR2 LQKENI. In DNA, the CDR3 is TGTGCCAGCTCACCAGGGACAGGGTTTCTAGAAGCTTTCTTT. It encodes CASSPGTGFLEAFF.

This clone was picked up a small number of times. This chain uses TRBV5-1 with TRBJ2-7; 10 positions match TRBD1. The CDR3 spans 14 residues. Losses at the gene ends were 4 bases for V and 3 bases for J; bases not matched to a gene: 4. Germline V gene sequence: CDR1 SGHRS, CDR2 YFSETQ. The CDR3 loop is CASSIRDRGYEQYF. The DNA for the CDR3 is TGCGCCAGCAGCATCCGGGACAGGGGCTACGAGCAGTACTTC. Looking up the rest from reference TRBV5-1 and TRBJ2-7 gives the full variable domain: KAGVTQTPRYLIKTRGQQVTLSCSPISGHRSVSWYQQTPGQGLQFLFEYFSETQRNKGNFPGRFSGRQFSNSRSEMNVSTLELGDSALYLCASSIRDRGYEQYFGPGTRLTVT.

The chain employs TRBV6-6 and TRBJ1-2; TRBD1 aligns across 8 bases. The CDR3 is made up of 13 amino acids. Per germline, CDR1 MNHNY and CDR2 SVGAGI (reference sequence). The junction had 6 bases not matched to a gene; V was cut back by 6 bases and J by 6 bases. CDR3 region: CASRFQGAHGYTF. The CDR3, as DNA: TGTGCCAGCAGATTCCAGGGGGCGCATGGCTACACCTTC.

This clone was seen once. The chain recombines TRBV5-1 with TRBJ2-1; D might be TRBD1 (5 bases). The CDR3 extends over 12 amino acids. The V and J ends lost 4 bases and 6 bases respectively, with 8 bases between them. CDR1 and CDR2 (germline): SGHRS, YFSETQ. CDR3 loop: CASSLQGNEQFF. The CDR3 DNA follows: TGCGCCAGCAGCCTCCAGGGCAATGAGCAGTTCTTC. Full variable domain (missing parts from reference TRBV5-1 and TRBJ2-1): KAGVTQTPRYLIKTRGQQVTLSCSPISGHRSVSWYQQTPGQGLQFLFEYFSETQRNKGNFPGRFSGRQFSNSRSEMNVSTLELGDSALYLCASSLQGNEQFFGPGTRLTVL.

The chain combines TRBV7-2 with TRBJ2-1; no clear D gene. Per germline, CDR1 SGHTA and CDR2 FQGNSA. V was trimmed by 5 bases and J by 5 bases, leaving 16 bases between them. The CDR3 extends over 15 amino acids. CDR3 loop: CASSLQVTQDNEQFF. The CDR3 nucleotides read TGTGCCAGCAGCCTCCAGGTCACGCAGGACAATGAGCAGTTCTTC.

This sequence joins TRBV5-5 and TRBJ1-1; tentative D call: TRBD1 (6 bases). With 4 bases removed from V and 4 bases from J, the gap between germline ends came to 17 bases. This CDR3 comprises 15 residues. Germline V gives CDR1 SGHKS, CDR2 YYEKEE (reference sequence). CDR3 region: CASSPKQGRGTEAFF. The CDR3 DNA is TGTGCCAGCAGCCCGAAACAGGGAAGAGGCACTGAAGCTTTCTTT.

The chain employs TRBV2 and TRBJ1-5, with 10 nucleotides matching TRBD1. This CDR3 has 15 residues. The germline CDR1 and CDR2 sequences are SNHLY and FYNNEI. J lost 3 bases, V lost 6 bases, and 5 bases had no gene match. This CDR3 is CASRRDRGDNQPQHF. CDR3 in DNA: TGTGCCAGCAGGCGGGACAGGGGTGACAATCAGCCCCAGCATTTT.

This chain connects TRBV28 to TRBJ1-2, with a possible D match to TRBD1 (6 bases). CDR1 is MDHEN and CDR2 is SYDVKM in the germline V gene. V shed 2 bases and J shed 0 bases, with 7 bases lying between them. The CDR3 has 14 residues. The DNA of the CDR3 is TGTGCCAGCAGTTTAAACAGGGCTAACTATGGCTACACCTTC. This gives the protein CASSLNRANYGYTF.

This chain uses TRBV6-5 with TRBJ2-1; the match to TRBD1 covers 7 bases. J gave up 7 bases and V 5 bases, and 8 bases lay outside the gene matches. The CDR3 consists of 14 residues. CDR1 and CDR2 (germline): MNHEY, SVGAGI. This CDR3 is CASSVTGFGNEQFF. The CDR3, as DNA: TGTGCCAGCAGTGTGACAGGGTTCGGGAATGAGCAGTTCTTC.